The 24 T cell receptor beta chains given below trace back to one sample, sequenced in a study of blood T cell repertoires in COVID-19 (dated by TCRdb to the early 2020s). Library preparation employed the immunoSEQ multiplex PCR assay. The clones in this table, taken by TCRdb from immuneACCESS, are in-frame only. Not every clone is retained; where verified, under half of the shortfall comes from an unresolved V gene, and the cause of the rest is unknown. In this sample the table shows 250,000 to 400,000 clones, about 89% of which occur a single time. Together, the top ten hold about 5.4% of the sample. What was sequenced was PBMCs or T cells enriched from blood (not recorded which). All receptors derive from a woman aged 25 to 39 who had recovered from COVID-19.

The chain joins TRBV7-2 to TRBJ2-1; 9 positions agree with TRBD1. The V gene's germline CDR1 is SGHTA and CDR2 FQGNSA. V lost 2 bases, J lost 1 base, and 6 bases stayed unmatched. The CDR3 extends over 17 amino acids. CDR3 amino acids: CASSLTPGTGSYNEQFF. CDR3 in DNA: TGTGCCAGCAGCTTAACGCCCGGGACAGGGTCCTACAATGAGCAGTTCTTC. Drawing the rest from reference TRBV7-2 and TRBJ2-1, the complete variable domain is GAGVSQSPSNKVTEKGKDVELRCDPISGHTALYWYRQSLGQGLEFLIYFQGNSAPDKSGLPSDRFSAERTGGSVSTLTIQRTQQEDSAVYLCASSLTPGTGSYNEQFFGPGTRLTVL.

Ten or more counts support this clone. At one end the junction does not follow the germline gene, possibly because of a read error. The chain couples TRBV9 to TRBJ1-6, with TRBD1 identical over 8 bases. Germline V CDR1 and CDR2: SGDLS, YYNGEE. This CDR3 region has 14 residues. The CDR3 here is CASSVEGGQGALMF. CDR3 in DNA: TGTGCCAGCAGCGTAGAAGGTGGACAGGGTGCCCTAATGTTT.

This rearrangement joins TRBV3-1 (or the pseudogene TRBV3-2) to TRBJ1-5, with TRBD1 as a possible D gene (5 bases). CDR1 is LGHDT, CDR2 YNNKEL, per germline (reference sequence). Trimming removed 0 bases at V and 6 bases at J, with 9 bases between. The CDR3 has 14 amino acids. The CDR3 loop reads CASSQDGGFQPQHF. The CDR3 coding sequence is TGTGCCAGCAGCCAAGATGGGGGGTTTCAGCCCCAGCATTTT.

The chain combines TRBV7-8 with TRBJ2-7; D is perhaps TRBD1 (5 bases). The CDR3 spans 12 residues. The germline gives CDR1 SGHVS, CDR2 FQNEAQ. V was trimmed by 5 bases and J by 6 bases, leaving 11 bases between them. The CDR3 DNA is TGTGCCAGCAGCCTTAGGGGTACCGAGCAGTACTTC. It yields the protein CASSLRGTEQYF. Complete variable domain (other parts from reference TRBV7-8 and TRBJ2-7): GAGVSQSPRYKVAKRGQDVALRCDPISGHVSLFWYQQALGQGPEFLTYFQNEAQLDKSGLPSDRFFAERPEGSVSTLKIQRTQQEDSAVYLCASSLRGTEQYFGPGTRLTVT.

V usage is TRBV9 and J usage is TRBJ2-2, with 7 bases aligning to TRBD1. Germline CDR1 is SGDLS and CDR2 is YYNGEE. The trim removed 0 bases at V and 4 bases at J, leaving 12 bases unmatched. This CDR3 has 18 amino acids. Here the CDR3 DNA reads TGTGCCAGCAGCGTAGAGTCAAGGGGGCGAACCTTCACCGGGGAGCTGTTTTTT. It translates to CASSVESRGRTFTGELFF. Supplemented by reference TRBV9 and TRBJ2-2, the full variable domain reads DSGVTQTPKHLITATGQRVTLRCSPRSGDLSVYWYQQSLDQGLQFLIQYYNGEERAKGNILERFSAQQFPDLHSELNLSSLELGDSALYFCASSVESRGRTFTGELFFGEGSRLTVL.

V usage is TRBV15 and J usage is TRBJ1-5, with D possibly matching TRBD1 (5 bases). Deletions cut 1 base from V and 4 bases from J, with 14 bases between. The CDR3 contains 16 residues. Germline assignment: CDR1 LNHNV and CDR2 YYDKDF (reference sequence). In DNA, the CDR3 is TGTGCCACCAGCAGAGCCCTGGACACTTTAAATCAGCCCCAGCATTTT. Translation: CATSRALDTLNQPQHF.

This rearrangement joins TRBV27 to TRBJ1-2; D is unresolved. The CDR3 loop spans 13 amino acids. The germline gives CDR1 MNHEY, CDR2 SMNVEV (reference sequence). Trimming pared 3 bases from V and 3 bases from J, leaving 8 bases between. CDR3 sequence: CASSLAADYGYTF. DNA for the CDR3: TGTGCCAGCAGTTTGGCGGCAGACTATGGCTACACCTTC.

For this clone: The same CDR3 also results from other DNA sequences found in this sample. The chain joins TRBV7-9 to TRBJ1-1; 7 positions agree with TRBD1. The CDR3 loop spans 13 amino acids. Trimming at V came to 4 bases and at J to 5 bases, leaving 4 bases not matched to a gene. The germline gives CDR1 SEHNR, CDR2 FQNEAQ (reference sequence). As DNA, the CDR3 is TGTGCCAGCAGCTCCCAGGGGGGTACTGAAGCTTTCTTT. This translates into CASSSQGGTEAFF. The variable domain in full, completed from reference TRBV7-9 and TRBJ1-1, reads DTGVSQNPRHKITKRGQNVTFRCDPISEHNRLYWYRQTLGQGPEFLTYFQNEAQLEKSRLLSDRFSAERPKGSFSTLEIQRTEQGDSAMYLCASSSQGGTEAFFGQGTRLTVV.

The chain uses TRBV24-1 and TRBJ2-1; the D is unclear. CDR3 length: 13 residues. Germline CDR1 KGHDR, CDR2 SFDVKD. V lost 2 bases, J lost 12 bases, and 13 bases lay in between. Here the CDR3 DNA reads TGTGCCACCAGTGATTCGAGTCTCCTTGGGCAGTTCTTC. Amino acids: CATSDSSLLGQFF.

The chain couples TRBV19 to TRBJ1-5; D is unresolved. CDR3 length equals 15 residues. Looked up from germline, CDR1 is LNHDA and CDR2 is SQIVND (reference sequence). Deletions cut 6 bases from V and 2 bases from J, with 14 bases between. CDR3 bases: TGTGCCAGTAGGAATTTGACAAGAGGCAATCAGCCCCAGCATTTT. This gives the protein CASRNLTRGNQPQHF.

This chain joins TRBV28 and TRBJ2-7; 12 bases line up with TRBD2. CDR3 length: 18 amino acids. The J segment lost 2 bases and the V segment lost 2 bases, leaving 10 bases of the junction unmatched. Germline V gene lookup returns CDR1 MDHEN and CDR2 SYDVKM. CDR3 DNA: TGTGCCAGCAGTTTAACTAGCGGGGGGCCTATCCAAACCTACGAGCAGTACTTC. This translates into CASSLTSGGPIQTYEQYF. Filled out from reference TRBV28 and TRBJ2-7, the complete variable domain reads DVKVTQSSRYLVKRTGEKVFLECVQDMDHENMFWYRQDPGLGLRLIYFSYDVKMKEKGDIPEGYSVSREKKERFSLILESASTNQTSMYLCASSLTSGGPIQTYEQYFGPGTRLTVT.

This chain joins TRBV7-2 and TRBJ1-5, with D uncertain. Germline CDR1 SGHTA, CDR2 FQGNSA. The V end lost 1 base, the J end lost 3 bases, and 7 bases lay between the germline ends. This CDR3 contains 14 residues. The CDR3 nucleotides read TGTGCCAGCAGCTTAGGCGGAAACAATCAGCCCCAGCATTTT. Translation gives CASSLGGNNQPQHF.

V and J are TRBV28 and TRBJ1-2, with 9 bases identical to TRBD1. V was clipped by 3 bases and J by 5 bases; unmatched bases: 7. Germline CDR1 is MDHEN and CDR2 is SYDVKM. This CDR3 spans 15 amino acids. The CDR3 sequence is CASSFQTGGGYGYTF. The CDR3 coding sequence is TGTGCCAGCAGTTTTCAGACAGGGGGTGGGTATGGCTACACCTTC.

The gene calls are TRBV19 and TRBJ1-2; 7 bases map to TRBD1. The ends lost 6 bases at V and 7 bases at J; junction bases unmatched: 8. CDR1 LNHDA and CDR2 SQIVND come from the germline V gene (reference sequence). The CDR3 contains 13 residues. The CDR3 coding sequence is TGTGCCAGTAGGAGACAGGGAGCTGCTGGCTACACCTTC. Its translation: CASRRQGAAGYTF.

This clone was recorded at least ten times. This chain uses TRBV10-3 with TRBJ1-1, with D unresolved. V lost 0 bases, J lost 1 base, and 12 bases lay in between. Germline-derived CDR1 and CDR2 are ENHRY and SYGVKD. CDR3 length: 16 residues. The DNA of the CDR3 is TGTGCCATCAGTGAGTCGAGGGCCGACTCGAACACTGAAGCTTTCTTT. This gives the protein CAISESRADSNTEAFF.

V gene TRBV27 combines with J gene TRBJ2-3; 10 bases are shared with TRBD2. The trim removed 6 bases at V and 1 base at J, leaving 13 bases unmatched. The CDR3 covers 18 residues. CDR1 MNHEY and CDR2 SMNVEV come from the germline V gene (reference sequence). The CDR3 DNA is TGTGCCAGCAGGGGTTCGGCTAGCGGGAGATCTGGCACAGATACGCAGTATTTT. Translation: CASRGSASGRSGTDTQYF.

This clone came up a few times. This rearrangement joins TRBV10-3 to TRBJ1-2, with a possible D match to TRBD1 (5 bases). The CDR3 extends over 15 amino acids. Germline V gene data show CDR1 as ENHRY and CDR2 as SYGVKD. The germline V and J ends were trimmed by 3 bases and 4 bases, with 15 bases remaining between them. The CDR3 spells CAISDTAEGTYGYTF. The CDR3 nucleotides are TGTGCCATCAGTGACACGGCGGAGGGGACCTATGGCTACACCTTC.

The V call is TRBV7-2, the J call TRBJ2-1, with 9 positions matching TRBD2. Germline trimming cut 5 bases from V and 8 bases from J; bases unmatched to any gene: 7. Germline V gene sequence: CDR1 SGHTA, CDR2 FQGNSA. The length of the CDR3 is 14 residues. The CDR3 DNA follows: TGTGCCAGCAGCCGGCTGGGCGGGGGGGATGAGCAGTTCTTC. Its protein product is CASSRLGGGDEQFF.

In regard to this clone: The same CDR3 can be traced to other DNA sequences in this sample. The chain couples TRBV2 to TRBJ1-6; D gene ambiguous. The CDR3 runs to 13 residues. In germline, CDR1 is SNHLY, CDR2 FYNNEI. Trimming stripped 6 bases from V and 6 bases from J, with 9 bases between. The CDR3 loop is CASRRGLNSPLHF. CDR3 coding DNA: TGTGCCAGCAGGCGGGGTCTTAATTCACCCCTCCACTTT.

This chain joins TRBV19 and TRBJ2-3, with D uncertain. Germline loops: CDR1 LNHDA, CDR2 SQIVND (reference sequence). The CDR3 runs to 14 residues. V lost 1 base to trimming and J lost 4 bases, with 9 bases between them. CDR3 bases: TGTGCCAGTAGTATAGTAGGAGTAGCAGATACGCAGTATTTT. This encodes CASSIVGVADTQYF.

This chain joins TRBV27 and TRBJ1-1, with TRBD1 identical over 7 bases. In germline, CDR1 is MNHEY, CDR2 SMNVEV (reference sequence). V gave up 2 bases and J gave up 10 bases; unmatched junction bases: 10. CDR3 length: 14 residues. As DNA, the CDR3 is TGTGCCAGCAGTTTAGGGACAGAGTTAGCGTCAGCTTTCTTT. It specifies CASSLGTELASAFF.

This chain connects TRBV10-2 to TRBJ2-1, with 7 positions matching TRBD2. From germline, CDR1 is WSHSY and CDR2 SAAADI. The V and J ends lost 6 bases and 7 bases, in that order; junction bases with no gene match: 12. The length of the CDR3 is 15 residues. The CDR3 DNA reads TGCGCCAGCAGGAGCGGACTAGTAGAAAAGAATGAGCAGTTCTTC. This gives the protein CASRSGLVEKNEQFF.

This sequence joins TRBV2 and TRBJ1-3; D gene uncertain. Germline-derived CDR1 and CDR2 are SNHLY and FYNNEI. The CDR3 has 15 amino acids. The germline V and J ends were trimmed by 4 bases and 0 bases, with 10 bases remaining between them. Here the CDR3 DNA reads TGTGCCAGCAGTGTAGGGAGCCACTCTGGAAACACCATATATTTT. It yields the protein CASSVGSHSGNTIYF.

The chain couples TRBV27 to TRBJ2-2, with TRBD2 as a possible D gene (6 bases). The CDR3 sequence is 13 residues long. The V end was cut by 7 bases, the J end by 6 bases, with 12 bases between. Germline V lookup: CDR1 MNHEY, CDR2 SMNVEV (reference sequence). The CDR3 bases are TGTGCCAGCACTGGGGGAGGCTCCGGGGAGCTGTTTTTT. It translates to CASTGGGSGELFF.